The rows below give T cell receptor beta chains drawn from one sample of a study of blood T cell repertoires in COVID-19. Clones were sequenced by immunoSEQ multiplex PCR, and TCRdb holds only the in-frame ones, with some missing. This table holds around 200,000 clones, roughly 89% found once. The sample taken for sequencing was peripheral blood. These receptors all stem from a woman under 30 who had recovered from COVID-19. Both conserved end residues are part of each CDR3. Each record gives: clone size, J gene, V gene, D gene, CDR3 DNA, CDR3 protein. D genes are given only for firm matches. The size entry is marked missing in some rows and otherwise reads once, few, many or a size class.

. | TRBJ1-1 | TRBV19 | TRBD1 | TGTGCCAGTAGTATAGGGGGACAGGGAAGGGGCACTGAAGCTTTCTTT | CASSIGGQGRGTEAFF
. | TRBJ2-3 | TRBV6-5 | TRBD2 | TGTGCCAGCAGTTACGGTGGACTAGCCCCTATGGATACGCAGTATTTT | CASSYGGLAPMDTQYF
. | TRBJ2-4 | TRBV12-3/TRBV12-4 | . | TGTGCCAGCAGTTTAGTTGGAGGAAACATTCAGTACTTC | CASSLVGGNIQYF
. | TRBJ1-1 | TRBV24-1 | . | TGTGCCACCAGTGATCTGTCGAACACTGAAGCTTTCTTT | CATSDLSNTEAFF
. | TRBJ1-2 | TRBV4-3 | . | TGCGCCAGCAGCCAAGACAGAAACGGAGCTAACTATGGCTACACCTTC | CASSQDRNGANYGYTF
. | TRBJ2-1 | TRBV7-3 | TRBD2 | TGTGCCAGCAGCTCAAGGCCCCATCTAGCGGGGGGGCTCAATGAGCAGTTCTTC | CASSSRPHLAGGLNEQFF
. | TRBJ1-3 | TRBV14 | . | TGTGCCAGCAGCCAAGATTCCTCGAGCTCTGGAAACACCATATATTTT | CASSQDSSSSGNTIYF
. | TRBJ2-2 | TRBV27 | . | TGTGCCAGCAGTTTAAGTGGGGGAGGTGTCACCGGGGAGCTGTTTTTT | CASSLSGGGVTGELFF
. | TRBJ2-1 | TRBV7-2 | . | TGTGCCAGCAGCTTAGAAGGGGCTGGGGGGGCCCTCTACAATGAGCAGTTCTTC | CASSLEGAGGALYNEQFF
. | TRBJ1-4 | TRBV27 | . | TGTGCCAGCAGTTTAATAGGGGAAAGTGAAAAACTGTTTTTT | CASSLIGESEKLFF
many | TRBJ2-1 | TRBV6-4 | TRBD1 | TGTGCCAGCAGTGAGGGACAGGGGGCCTACAATGAGCAGTTCTTC | CASSEGQGAYNEQFF
. | TRBJ2-6 | TRBV19 | . | TGTGCCAGTCAGACACAGGGAGCTGGGGCCAACGTCCTGACTTTC | CASQTQGAGANVLTF
. | TRBJ2-3 | TRBV9 | . | TGTGCCAGCAGTCAGAGCGGAACCAACACAGATACGCAGTATTTT | CASSQSGTNTDTQYF
. | TRBJ2-1 | TRBV5-1 | . | TGCGCCAGCAGCCCCAGGGACTCCCTGAAGGATGAGCAGTTCTTC | CASSPRDSLKDEQFF
. | TRBJ2-1 | TRBV2 | . | TGTGCCAGCAGGGCCACCACCCTCTCCCCTGAGCAGTTCTTC | CASRATTLSPEQFF
. | TRBJ1-2 | TRBV19 | . | TGTGCCAGTAGTGAAGACAGTTATTTTAACTATGGCTACACCTTC | CASSEDSYFNYGYTF
. | TRBJ1-2 | TRBV7-2 | . | TGTGCCAGCAGCTTAGTCGTGGGCAAGGACTATGGCTACACCTTC | CASSLVVGKDYGYTF
. | TRBJ1-5 | TRBV30 | . | TGTGCCTGGAGTGCCCGGACCGGGGGTTTTAGCAATCAGCCCCAGCATTTT | CAWSARTGGFSNQPQHF
. | TRBJ2-1 | TRBV6-5 | TRBD2 | TGTGCCAGCACAGCGGCGGGAGGCAGAAATGAGCAGTTCTTC | CASTAAGGRNEQFF
. | TRBJ2-1 | TRBV4-1 | TRBD1 | TGCGCCAGCAGCCAGACGACAGGGAAATACAATGAGCAGTTCTTC | CASSQTTGKYNEQFF
. | TRBJ1-2 | TRBV5-1 | TRBD1 | TGCGCCAGCAGCCCTGGGACAGGGAAGGGAGATGGCTACACCTTC | CASSPGTGKGDGYTF